Listed here are 13 T cell receptor beta chains from one sample, sequenced in a study of blood T cell repertoires in COVID-19. Profiling relied on immunoSEQ multiplex PCR, and the TCRdb table lists in-frame clones only, not all of them. Of 170,000 or so clones in the sample, more than 70% are singletons; the top ten hold around 6.6%. The sequencing sample was made of peripheral blood. All receptors derive from a man between 45 and 60 years old with active or convalescent COVID-19.

A single count supports this clone. J is TRBJ1-4 and V is TRBV19; 8 bases fit TRBD1. The germline CDR1 and CDR2 sequences are LNHDA and SQIVND (reference sequence). With 5 bases clipped from V and 4 bases from J, the junction kept 12 bases outside the gene matches. The CDR3 has 17 residues. The chain's CDR3 is CASSPFADRGSNEKLFF. CDR3 bases: TGTGCCAGTAGTCCTTTTGCCGACAGGGGTAGTAATGAAAAACTGTTTTTT.

This chain connects TRBV4-3 to TRBJ1-2; no definite D call. The V and J ends lost 4 bases and 7 bases respectively, with 10 bases between them. This CDR3 region has 12 residues. Germline V lookup: CDR1 LGHNA, CDR2 YSLEER. In DNA form, the CDR3 reads TGCGCCAGCAGCCCGAGAGAGGGTGGCTACACCTTC. Its protein is CASSPREGGYTF.

The chain couples TRBV19 to TRBJ1-6; 9 nucleotides agree with TRBD1. The CDR3 spans 13 residues. Trimming removed 11 bases from V and 10 bases from J; junction bases left unmatched: 9. Germline V gene lookup returns CDR1 LNHDA and CDR2 SQIVND (reference sequence). DNA of the CDR3: TGTGCCGGTCGGGACAGGGAGGGGTCACCCCTCCACTTT. It encodes CAGRDREGSPLHF. Full variable domain (rest looked up from reference TRBV19 and TRBJ1-6): DGGITQSPKYLFRKEGQNVTLSCEQNLNHDAMYWYRQDPGQGLRLIYYSQIVNDFQKGDIAEGYSVSREKKESFPLTVTSAQKNPTAFYLCAGRDREGSPLHFGNGTRLTVT.

The chain links TRBV4-2 to TRBJ2-4; TRBD2 matches at 8 bases. The CDR3 contains 12 residues. Trimming cost V 2 bases and J 9 bases; bases outside gene matches: 0. CDR1 and CDR2 from the germline V gene are LGHNA and YNFKEQ. Written as DNA, the CDR3 is TGTGCCAGCAGCCAAAGCGGGAGCATTCAGTACTTC. Protein sequence: CASSQSGSIQYF.

The rearrangement links TRBV2 to TRBJ1-2; no firm D call. V was cut by 4 bases and J by 5 bases, with 17 bases left in between. The CDR3 length is 15 residues. The germline gives CDR1 SNHLY, CDR2 FYNNEI. CDR3 coding DNA: TGTGCCAGCAGTGGTCAACGGCGGAGCATTTATGGCTACACCTTC. Encoded protein: CASSGQRRSIYGYTF.

V usage is TRBV7-3 and J usage is TRBJ2-1; 13 nucleotides agree with TRBD2. The CDR3 sequence is 14 residues long. V shed 3 bases, J shed 11 bases, and the junction held 4 bases outside the gene matches. Looked up from germline, CDR1 is SGHTA and CDR2 is FQGTGA. The CDR3 DNA reads as TGTGCCAGCAGCTTTACTAGCGGGAGGGATCAGCAGTTCTTC. Translation gives CASSFTSGRDQQFF.

The J gene is TRBJ2-2, the V gene TRBV2; 8 nucleotides agree with TRBD2. This CDR3 has 15 amino acids. CDR1 SNHLY and CDR2 FYNNEI come from the germline V gene. J lost 8 bases, V lost 4 bases, and 9 bases had no gene match. CDR3 in DNA: TGTGCCAGCAGTGCGGAAGCGGGAGTGGTTGGGGAGCTGTTTTTT. This translates into CASSAEAGVVGELFF.

This sequence joins TRBV6-2 or TRBV6-3 and TRBJ2-3; 12 bases are shared with TRBD2. This CDR3 spans 16 amino acids. CDR1 and CDR2 from the germline V gene are MNHEY and SVGEGT. J gave up 5 bases and V 2 bases, and 5 bases lay outside the gene matches. CDR3 sequence (DNA): TGTGCCAGCAGTTACGCTCTAGCGGGGGGGCGAGATACGCAGTATTTT. It codes for CASSYALAGGRDTQYF.

The chain joins TRBV6-2 or TRBV6-3 to TRBJ1-1, with D hard to call. CDR3 length: 13 amino acids. Germline lookup yields CDR1 MNHEY and CDR2 SVGEGT. V dropped 5 bases and J dropped 5 bases, with 12 bases sitting between them. The CDR3: CASSDRLVTEAFF. CDR3 DNA sequence: TGTGCCAGCAGTGATCGGTTGGTGACTGAAGCTTTCTTT.

The V gene is TRBV9, the J gene TRBJ2-1; possible D gene TRBD2, 5 bases. The CDR3 loop spans 12 amino acids. The V end lost 4 bases, the J end lost 9 bases, and 11 bases lay between the germline ends. Looked up from germline, CDR1 is SGDLS and CDR2 is YYNGEE. The CDR3 nucleotides are TGTGCCAGCAGCACGACCGAGGGTGAGCAGTTCTTC. As protein: CASSTTEGEQFF.

The chain couples TRBV27 to TRBJ2-2; tentatively, D is TRBD2 (6 bases). This CDR3 region has 16 residues. Trimming left V 5 bases short and J 5 bases short, with 18 bases between. CDR1 is MNHEY and CDR2 is SMNVEV in the germline V gene (reference sequence). CDR3 coding DNA: TGTGCCAGCAGTCTCCCAGGGTTTGGAGGGACCGGGGAGCTGTTTTTT. Translating it yields CASSLPGFGGTGELFF.

The gene calls are TRBV7-2 and TRBJ2-7, with D perhaps TRBD2 (6 bases). Trimming shortened V by 2 bases and J by 0 bases, and 11 bases separated the two germline ends. Germline V gene lookup returns CDR1 SGHTA and CDR2 FQGNSA. CDR3 length equals 15 residues. The CDR3 loop reads CASSLWFGSSYEQYF. CDR3 DNA sequence: TGTGCCAGCAGCTTATGGTTCGGGAGCTCCTACGAGCAGTACTTC. Together with reference TRBV7-2 and TRBJ2-7, the CDR3 gives the full variable domain: GAGVSQSPSNKVTEKGKDVELRCDPISGHTALYWYRQSLGQGLEFLIYFQGNSAPDKSGLPSDRFSAERTGGSVSTLTIQRTQQEDSAVYLCASSLWFGSSYEQYFGPGTRLTVT.

The rearrangement joins TRBV6-6 to TRBJ1-4, with 9 nucleotides matching TRBD1. J was trimmed by 6 bases and V by 6 bases; bases with no gene match: 8. Germline V gives CDR1 MNHNY, CDR2 SVGAGI (reference sequence). The CDR3 length is 15 residues. The CDR3 is CASSRTGDEDEKLFF. The CDR3 DNA follows: TGTGCCAGCAGCCGGACAGGGGACGAGGATGAAAAACTGTTTTTT.